These 10 T cell receptor beta chains were all obtained from the same sample, sequenced in a study of PD-1 blockade in mismatch repair-deficient tumors. Sequencing was performed with immunoSEQ multiplex PCR; in TCRdb, only in-frame clones are kept and a portion is missing. The table records about 16,000 clones, roughly 84% of them present only once. Sequenced here: PBMCs, sampled before pembrolizumab treatment. The receptors originated from an adult with mismatch repair-deficient cancer.

This clone was counted only a few times. The genes are TRBV5-1 and TRBJ2-5; 12 bases agree with TRBD2. V gave up 4 bases and J gave up 5 bases; unmatched junction bases: 12. The CDR3 runs 17 residues. Germline-derived CDR1 and CDR2 are SGHRS and YFSETQ. The CDR3 region has the DNA TGCGCCAGCAGCACACGGACTAGCGGGATGGGAGTCGAGACCCAGTACTTC. It yields the protein CASSTRTSGMGVETQYF.

This chain links TRBV6-4 with TRBJ2-1, with D unclear. Trimming pared 2 bases from V and 2 bases from J, leaving 13 bases between. The CDR3 extends over 16 amino acids. Germline-derived CDR1 and CDR2 are MRHNA and SNTAGT. CDR3 in amino acids: CASSDAAGDPYNEQFF. The DNA of the CDR3 is TGTGCCAGCAGTGACGCGGCAGGTGATCCCTACAATGAGCAGTTCTTC.

The chain has TRBV7-2 and TRBJ2-7, with a weak D call TRBD2 (5 bases). This CDR3 is 14 amino acids long. V lost 1 base to trimming and J lost 2 bases, with 9 bases between them. From germline, CDR1 is SGHTA and CDR2 FQGNSA. CDR3 protein: CASSLGRVTYEQYF. The CDR3, as DNA: TGTGCCAGCAGCTTAGGGCGGGTTACCTACGAGCAGTACTTC.

This rearrangement joins TRBV27 to TRBJ2-5, with a possible D match to TRBD2 (7 bases). Trimming shortened V by 4 bases and J by 2 bases, and 17 bases separated the two germline ends. In germline, CDR1 is MNHEY, CDR2 SMNVEV (reference sequence). The CDR3 totals 16 residues. DNA for the CDR3: TGTGCCAGCAGTTCCATCCGGGGGGCTGGACAAGAGACCCAGTACTTC. Protein: CASSSIRGAGQETQYF.

The rearrangement joins TRBV6-5 to TRBJ2-2; D not certain. The CDR3 totals 14 residues. CDR1 and CDR2 from the germline V gene are MNHEY and SVGAGI. V was cut by 0 bases and J by 1 base, with 3 bases left in between. CDR3 sequence (DNA): TGTGCCAGCAGTTACTCTCGGAACACCGGGGAGCTGTTTTTT. Translating it yields CASSYSRNTGELFF.

The CDR3 DNA is TGTGCCAGCGGGACTAGCGGGAGTTGGAACATTCAGTACTTC. Protein product: CASGTSGSWNIQYF. The J gene is TRBJ2-4, the V gene TRBV5-4; 14 nucleotides align to TRBD2. CDR1 and CDR2 (germline): SGHNT, YYREEE (reference sequence). This CDR3 contains 14 residues. Trimming took 7 bases from V and 7 from J; bases not matched to a gene: 4. Variable domain in full (rest from reference TRBV5-4 and TRBJ2-4): ETGVTQSPTHLIKTRGQQVTLRCSSQSGHNTVSWYQQALGQGPQFIFQYYREEENGRGNFPPRFSGLQFPNYSSELNVNALELDDSALYLCASGTSGSWNIQYFGAGTRLSVL.

In its sample, this clone ranks as medium-sized. V is TRBV6-4 and J is TRBJ2-1; TRBD2 agrees at 12 bases. Germline-derived CDR1 and CDR2 are MRHNA and SNTAGT. Trimming at V came to 0 bases and at J to 6 bases, leaving 0 bases not matched to a gene. The CDR3 has 15 amino acids. The CDR3 nucleotides are TGTGCCAGCAGTGACTCGACTAGCGGGAGCAATGAGCAGTTCTTC. Its protein product is CASSDSTSGSNEQFF.

The genes are TRBV5-8 and TRBJ2-7, with TRBD2 matching over 8 bases. The CDR3 totals 18 residues. Germline loops: CDR1 SGHTS, CDR2 YDEGEE. Unmatched junction bases numbered 19, after V lost 3 bases and J lost 5 bases. DNA of the CDR3: TGTGCCAGCAGCTCGGCATCCGTCTTAGCGGGACGGTTACACGAGCAGTACTTC. Amino acid sequence: CASSSASVLAGRLHEQYF. Drawing the rest from reference TRBV5-8 and TRBJ2-7, the complete variable domain is EAGVTQSPTHLIKTRGQQATLRCSPISGHTSVYWYQQALGLGLQFLLWYDEGEERNRGNFPPRFSGRQFPNYSSELNVNALELEDSALYLCASSSASVLAGRLHEQYFGPGTRLTVT.

The gene calls are TRBV28 and TRBJ2-6; 8 bases match TRBD1. V was pared by 6 bases and J by 0 bases, with 7 bases of the junction left unmatched. Germline CDR1 is MDHEN and CDR2 is SYDVKM. The CDR3 consists of 17 residues. The CDR3 nucleotides are TGTGCCAGCAGCCCTCAGGGGGCGTCCTCTGGGGCCAACGTCCTGACTTTC. Residues: CASSPQGASSGANVLTF.

The CDR3 DNA is TGTGCCAGTAAGGGCAGAACGTACACCTTC. Translating gives CASKGRTYTF. The chain employs TRBV19 and TRBJ1-2, with unresolved D. CDR1 is LNHDA and CDR2 is SQIVND in the germline V gene (reference sequence). The V and J ends lost 7 bases and 11 bases respectively, with 11 bases between them. This CDR3 is built from 10 residues.